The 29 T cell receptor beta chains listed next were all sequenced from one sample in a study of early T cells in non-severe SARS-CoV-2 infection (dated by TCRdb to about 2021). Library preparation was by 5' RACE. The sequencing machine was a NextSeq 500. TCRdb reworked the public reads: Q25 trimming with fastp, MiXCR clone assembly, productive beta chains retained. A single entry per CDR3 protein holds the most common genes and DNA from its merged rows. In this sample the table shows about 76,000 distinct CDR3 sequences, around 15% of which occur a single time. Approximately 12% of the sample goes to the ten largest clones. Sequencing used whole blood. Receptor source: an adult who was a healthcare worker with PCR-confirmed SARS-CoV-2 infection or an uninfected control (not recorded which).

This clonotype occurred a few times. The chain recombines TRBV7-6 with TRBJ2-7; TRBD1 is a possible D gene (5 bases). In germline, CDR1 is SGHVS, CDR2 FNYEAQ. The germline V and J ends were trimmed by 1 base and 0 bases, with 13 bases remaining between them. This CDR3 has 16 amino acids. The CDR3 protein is CASSLEGNSRSYEQYF. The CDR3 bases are TGTGCCAGCAGCTTAGAGGGGAACAGCCGCTCCTACGAGCAGTACTTC.

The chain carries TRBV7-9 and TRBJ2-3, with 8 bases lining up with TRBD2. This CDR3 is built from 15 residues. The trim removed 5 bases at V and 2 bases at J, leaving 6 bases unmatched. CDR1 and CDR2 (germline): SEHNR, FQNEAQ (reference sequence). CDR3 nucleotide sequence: TGTGCCAGCAGCACTAGCGGAGAATTCACAGATACGCAGTATTTT. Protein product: CASSTSGEFTDTQYF.

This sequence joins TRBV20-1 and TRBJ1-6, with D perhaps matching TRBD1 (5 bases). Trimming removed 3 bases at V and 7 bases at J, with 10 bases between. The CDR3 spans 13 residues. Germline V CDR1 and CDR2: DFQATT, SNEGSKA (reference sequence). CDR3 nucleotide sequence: TGCAGTGCTAGGACAGCGGAGAATTCACCCCTCCACTTT. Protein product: CSARTAENSPLHF.

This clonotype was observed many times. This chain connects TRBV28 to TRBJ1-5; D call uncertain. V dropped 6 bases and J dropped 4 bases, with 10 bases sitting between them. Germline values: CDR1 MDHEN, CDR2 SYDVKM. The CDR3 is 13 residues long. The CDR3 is CASRTHKNQPQHF. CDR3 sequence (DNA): TGTGCCAGCAGGACTCACAAGAATCAGCCCCAGCATTTT.

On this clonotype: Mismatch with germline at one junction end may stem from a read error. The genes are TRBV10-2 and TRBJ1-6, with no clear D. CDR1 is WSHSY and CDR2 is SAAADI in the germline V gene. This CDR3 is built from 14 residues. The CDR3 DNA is TGCGCCAGCGGTGAACTAGGGAATAATTCACCCCTCCACTTT. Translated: CASGELGNNSPLHF.

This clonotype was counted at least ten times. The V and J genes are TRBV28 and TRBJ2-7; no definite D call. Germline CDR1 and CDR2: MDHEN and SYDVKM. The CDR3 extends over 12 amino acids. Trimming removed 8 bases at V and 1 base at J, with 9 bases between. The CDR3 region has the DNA TGTGCCAGCGGGCAGGCTTCCTACGAGCAGTACTTC. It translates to CASGQASYEQYF. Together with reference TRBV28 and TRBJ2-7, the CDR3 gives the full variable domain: DVKVTQSSRYLVKRTGEKVFLECVQDMDHENMFWYRQDPGLGLRLIYFSYDVKMKEKGDIPEGYSVSREKKERFSLILESASTNQTSMYLCASGQASYEQYFGPGTRLTVT.

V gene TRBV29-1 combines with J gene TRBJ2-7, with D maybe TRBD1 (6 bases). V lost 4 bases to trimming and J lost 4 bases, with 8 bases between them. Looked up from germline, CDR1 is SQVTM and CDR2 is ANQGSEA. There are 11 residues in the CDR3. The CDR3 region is CSVGQEYEQYF. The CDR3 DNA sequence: TGCAGCGTTGGACAGGAGTACGAGCAGTACTTC.

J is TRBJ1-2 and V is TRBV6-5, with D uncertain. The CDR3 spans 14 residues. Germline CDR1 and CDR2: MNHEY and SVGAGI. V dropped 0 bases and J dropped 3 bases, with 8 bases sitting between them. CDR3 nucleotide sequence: TGTGCCAGCAGTTACTCGCCGGACTACTATGGCTACACCTTC. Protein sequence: CASSYSPDYYGYTF.

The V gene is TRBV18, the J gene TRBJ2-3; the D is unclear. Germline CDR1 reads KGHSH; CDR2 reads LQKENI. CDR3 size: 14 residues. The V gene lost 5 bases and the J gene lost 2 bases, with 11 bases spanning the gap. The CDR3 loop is CASSARQNTDTQYF. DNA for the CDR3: TGTGCCAGCTCAGCGCGGCAGAACACAGATACGCAGTATTTT.

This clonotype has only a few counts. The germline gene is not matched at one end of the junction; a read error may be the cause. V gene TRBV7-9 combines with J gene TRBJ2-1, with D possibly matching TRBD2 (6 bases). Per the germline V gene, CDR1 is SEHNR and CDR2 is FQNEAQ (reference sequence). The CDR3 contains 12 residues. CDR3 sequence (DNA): TGTGCCAGCAGCCCCCCCCCAGGAGGGGTGGGGTTT. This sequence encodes CASSPPPGGVGF.

The CDR3 nucleotides read TGTGCCTGGAGTGTAGGGGGACCCCTCCACTTT. Its protein is CAWSVGGPLHF. The V call is TRBV30, the J call TRBJ1-6, with D possibly matching TRBD1 (6 bases). There are 11 residues in the CDR3. CDR1 and CDR2 from the germline V gene are GTSNPN and SVGIG (reference sequence). Trimming took off 0 bases at V and 12 bases at J, with 6 bases between the two ends.

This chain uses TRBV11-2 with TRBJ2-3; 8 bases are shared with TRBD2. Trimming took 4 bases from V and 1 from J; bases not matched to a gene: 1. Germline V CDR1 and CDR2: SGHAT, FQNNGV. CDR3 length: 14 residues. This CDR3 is CASSSGLGTDTQYF. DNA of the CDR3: TGTGCCAGCAGCTCGGGACTAGGCACAGATACGCAGTATTTT.

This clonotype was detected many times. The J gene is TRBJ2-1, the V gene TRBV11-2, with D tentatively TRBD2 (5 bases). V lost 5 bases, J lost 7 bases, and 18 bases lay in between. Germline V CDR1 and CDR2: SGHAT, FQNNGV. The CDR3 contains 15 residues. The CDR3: CASSPAAGLNNEQFF. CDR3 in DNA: TGTGCCAGCAGCCCGGCCGCGGGCCTGAATAATGAGCAGTTCTTC.

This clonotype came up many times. CDR3 region: CASRNSPLETQYF. CDR3 DNA sequence: TGTGCCAGCAGAAATAGCCCCCTAGAGACCCAGTACTTC. This sequence joins TRBV27 and TRBJ2-5; D is undetermined. The length of the CDR3 is 13 residues. With 6 bases removed from V and 4 bases from J, the gap between germline ends came to 12 bases. CDR1 MNHEY and CDR2 SMNVEV come from the germline V gene (reference sequence).

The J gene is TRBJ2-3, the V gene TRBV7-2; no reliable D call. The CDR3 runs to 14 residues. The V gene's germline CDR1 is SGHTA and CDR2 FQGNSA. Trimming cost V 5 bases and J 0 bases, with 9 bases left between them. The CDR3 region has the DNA TGTGCCAGCAGCCAGATAACTAGCACAGATACGCAGTATTTT. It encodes CASSQITSTDTQYF.

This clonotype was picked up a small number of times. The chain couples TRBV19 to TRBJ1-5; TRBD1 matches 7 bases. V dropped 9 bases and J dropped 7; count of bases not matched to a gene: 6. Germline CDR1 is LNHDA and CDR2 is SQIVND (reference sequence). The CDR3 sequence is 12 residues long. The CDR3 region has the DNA TGTGCCAGCCAGACAGGGATGCAGCCCCAGCATTTT. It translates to CASQTGMQPQHF.

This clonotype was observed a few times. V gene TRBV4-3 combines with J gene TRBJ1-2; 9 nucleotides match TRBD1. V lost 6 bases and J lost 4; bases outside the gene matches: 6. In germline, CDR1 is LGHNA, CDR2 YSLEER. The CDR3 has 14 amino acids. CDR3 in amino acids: CASSSTGGSYGYTF. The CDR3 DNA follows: TGCGCCAGCAGTTCTACAGGGGGCTCCTATGGCTACACCTTC.

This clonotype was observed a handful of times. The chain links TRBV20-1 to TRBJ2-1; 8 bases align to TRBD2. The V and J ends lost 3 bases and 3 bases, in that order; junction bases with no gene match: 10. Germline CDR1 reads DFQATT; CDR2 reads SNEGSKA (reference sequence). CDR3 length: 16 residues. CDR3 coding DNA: TGCAGTGCTAGGGACTTAGCGGGATCCAACTACAATGAGCAGTTCTTC. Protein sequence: CSARDLAGSNYNEQFF.

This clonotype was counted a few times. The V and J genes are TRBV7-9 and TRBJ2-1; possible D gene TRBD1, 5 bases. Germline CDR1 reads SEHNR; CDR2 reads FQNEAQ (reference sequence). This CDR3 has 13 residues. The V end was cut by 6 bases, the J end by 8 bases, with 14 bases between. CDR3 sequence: CASRQPNRHEQFF. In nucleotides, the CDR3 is TGTGCCAGCAGACAACCTAACAGGCATGAGCAGTTCTTC.

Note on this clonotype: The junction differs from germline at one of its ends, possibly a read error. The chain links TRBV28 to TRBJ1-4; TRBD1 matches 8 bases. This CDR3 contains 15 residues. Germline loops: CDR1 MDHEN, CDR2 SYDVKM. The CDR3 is CASNSPGTGLSPGSF. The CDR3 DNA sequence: TGTGCCAGCAATAGCCCAGGGACAGGTTTATCCCCTGGATCTTTT.

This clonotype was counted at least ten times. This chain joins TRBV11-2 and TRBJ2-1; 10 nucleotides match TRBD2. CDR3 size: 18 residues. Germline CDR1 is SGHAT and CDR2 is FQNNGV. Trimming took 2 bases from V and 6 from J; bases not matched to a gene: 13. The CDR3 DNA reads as TGTGCCAGCAGCTTACTTCCTGGAGGAGCGGGAGGGCCCAATGAGCAGTTCTTC. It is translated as CASSLLPGGAGGPNEQFF.

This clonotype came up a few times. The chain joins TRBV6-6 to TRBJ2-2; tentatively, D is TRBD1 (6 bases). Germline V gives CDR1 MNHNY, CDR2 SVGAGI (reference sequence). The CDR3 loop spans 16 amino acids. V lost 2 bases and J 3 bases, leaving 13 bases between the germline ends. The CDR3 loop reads CASSYTRGRYTGELFF. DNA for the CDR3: TGTGCCAGCAGTTACACCAGGGGTCGGTACACCGGGGAGCTGTTTTTT.

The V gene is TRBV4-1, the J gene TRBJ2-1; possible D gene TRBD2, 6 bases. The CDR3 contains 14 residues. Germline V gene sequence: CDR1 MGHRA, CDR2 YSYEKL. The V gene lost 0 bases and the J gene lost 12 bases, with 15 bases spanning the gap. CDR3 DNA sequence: TGCGCCAGCAGCCAAGATTCGTCGTGGGGAGGGCAGTTCTTC. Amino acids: CASSQDSSWGGQFF.

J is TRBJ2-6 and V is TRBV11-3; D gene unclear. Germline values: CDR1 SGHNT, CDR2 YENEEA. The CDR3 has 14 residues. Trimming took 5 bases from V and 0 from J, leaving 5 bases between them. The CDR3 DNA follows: TGTGCCAGCAGCCTCCGCTCTGGGGCCAACGTCCTGACTTTC. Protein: CASSLRSGANVLTF.

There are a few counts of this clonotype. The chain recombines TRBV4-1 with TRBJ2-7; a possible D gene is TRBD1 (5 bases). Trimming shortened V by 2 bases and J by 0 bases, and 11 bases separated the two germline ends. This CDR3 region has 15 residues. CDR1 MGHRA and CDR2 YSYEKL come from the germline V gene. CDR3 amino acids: CASSQWSQGSYEQYF. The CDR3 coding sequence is TGCGCCAGCAGCCAATGGTCGCAGGGCTCCTACGAGCAGTACTTC.

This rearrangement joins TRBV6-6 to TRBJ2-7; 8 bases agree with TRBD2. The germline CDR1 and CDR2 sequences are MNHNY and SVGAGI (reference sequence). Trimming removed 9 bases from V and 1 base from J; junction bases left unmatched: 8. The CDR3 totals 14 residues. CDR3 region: CASRTGGASYEQYF. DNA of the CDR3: TGTGCCAGTAGAACCGGGGGGGCTTCCTACGAGCAGTACTTC.

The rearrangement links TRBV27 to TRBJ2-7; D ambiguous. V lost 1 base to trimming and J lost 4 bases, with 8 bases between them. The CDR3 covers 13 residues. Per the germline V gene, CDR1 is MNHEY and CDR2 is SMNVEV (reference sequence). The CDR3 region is CASSLLVGYEQYF. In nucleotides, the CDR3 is TGTGCCAGCAGTTTATTGGTGGGATACGAGCAGTACTTC.

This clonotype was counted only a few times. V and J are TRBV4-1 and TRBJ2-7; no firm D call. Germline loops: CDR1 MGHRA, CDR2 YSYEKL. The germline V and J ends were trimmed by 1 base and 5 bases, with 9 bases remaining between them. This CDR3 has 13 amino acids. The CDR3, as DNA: TGCGCCAGCAGCCAAGTCTCCGCTAACGAGCAGTACTTC. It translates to CASSQVSANEQYF.

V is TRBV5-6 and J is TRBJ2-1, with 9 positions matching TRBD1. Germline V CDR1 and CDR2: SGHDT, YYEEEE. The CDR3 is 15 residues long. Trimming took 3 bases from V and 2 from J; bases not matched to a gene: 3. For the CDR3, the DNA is TGTGCCAGCAGCTACCGGGACAGGGCCTACAATGAGCAGTTCTTC. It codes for CASSYRDRAYNEQFF.